The T cell receptor (beta chain) described here comes from a study of vaccination and CD4 T cells after COVID-19. Study-level background: Four females and six males made up the convalescents, with two Hispanic. Notes on the study in general: The authors identified 304 of 307 vaccine-specific clones in convalescent patients as spike mono-reactive.

Documented treatment: roughly 10-day PBMC culture with coronavirus spike peptide pools or control peptides (ViraFEST assay). ViraFEST stimulated the growth of antigen-specific T cells using peptide pools and subsequently profiled their TCRs by sequencing. The V end was cut by 0 bases, the J end by 3 bases, with 10 bases between. The CDR3 covers 15 residues. CDR1 and CDR2 from the germline V gene are MRHNA and SNTAGT. With the Oncomine TCR Beta short-read assay, DNA from cultured CD4+ T cells was sequenced. Cultures of CD4+ T cells served as the source for extracting genomic DNA. TCRdb called the PCR reads again in MiXCR, with one record for every CDR3 protein. Of about 12,000 distinct CDR3 sequences in the sample, 60% to 75% were seen once. This clonotype was seen a handful of times. The antigen is unknown.

The receptor was derived from a human donor who had recovered from COVID-19. Source material: CD4+ T cells from blood, cultured in vitro. V gene TRBV6-4 combines with J gene TRBJ2-3; maybe TRBD1 (5 bases). CDR3 loop: CASSDSEGVTDTQYF. The CDR3 DNA follows: TGTGCCAGCAGTGACTCAGAAGGGGTGACAGATACGCAGTATTTT.